These T cell receptor beta chains were read from a single sample in a study of early T cells in non-severe SARS-CoV-2 infection. MiXCR, run by TCRdb on the 5' RACE reads, gives a single entry per CDR3 protein. The profile shows some 66,000 distinct CDR3 sequences, 8% to 9.5% of them singletons. The specimen was whole blood. The source of these receptors is an adult who was a healthcare worker with PCR-confirmed SARS-CoV-2 infection or an uninfected control (not recorded which). The conserved cysteine and the conserved F or W are not part of the CDR3 here. Each record gives: J gene, D gene, V gene, CDR3 protein. D genes are given only for firm matches.

j_call: TRBJ2-1; d_call: .; v_call: TRBV2; cdr3_aa: ASLQGFSYNEQF
j_call: TRBJ2-1; d_call: .; v_call: TRBV18; cdr3_aa: ASPRGGAVNEQF
j_call: TRBJ1-6; d_call: .; v_call: TRBV7-2; cdr3_aa: ASSLDAGLGSPLH
j_call: TRBJ2-1; d_call: .; v_call: TRBV11-2; cdr3_aa: ASSLGSGLSSYNEQF
j_call: TRBJ2-5; d_call: .; v_call: TRBV20-1; cdr3_aa: SPRVSPQETQY
j_call: TRBJ2-3; d_call: TRBD2; v_call: TRBV5-4; cdr3_aa: ASSLWLAGGTDTQY
j_call: TRBJ2-1; d_call: .; v_call: TRBV24-1; cdr3_aa: ATSDGGTVSSYNEQF
j_call: TRBJ2-7; d_call: TRBD2; v_call: TRBV12-3/TRBV12-4; cdr3_aa: ASSSSGRGYEQY
j_call: TRBJ2-7; d_call: .; v_call: TRBV6-1; cdr3_aa: ASSGDTAWQY
j_call: TRBJ1-4; d_call: .; v_call: TRBV7-6; cdr3_aa: ASSLASLRATNEKLF
j_call: TRBJ2-7; d_call: .; v_call: TRBV2; cdr3_aa: ASTRGPGEGEEQY
j_call: TRBJ1-2; d_call: .; v_call: TRBV20-1; cdr3_aa: SARDQKGFGYGYT
j_call: TRBJ2-3; d_call: .; v_call: TRBV7-6; cdr3_aa: ASSLARADTQY
j_call: TRBJ1-5; d_call: .; v_call: TRBV3-1; cdr3_aa: ASSQDGNQPQH
j_call: TRBJ2-3; d_call: TRBD2; v_call: TRBV12-3/TRBV12-4; cdr3_aa: ASSNTRGGLDGTDTQY
j_call: TRBJ2-1; d_call: .; v_call: TRBV6-1; cdr3_aa: ASREAPYNEQF
j_call: TRBJ2-5; d_call: TRBD1; v_call: TRBV12-3/TRBV12-4; cdr3_aa: ASSPGTGRLEETQY
j_call: TRBJ2-2; d_call: .; v_call: TRBV11-3; cdr3_aa: ASSHDWERGELF
j_call: TRBJ2-3; d_call: .; v_call: TRBV6-2/TRBV6-3; cdr3_aa: ASSYGQGRGPTDTQY
j_call: TRBJ2-7; d_call: .; v_call: TRBV4-3; cdr3_aa: ASSHSLGGDGKHYEQY
j_call: TRBJ1-5; d_call: TRBD1; v_call: TRBV7-2; cdr3_aa: ASSRTGASNQPQH
j_call: TRBJ2-5; d_call: .; v_call: TRBV5-1; cdr3_aa: ASSLGPSGQETQY
j_call: TRBJ2-1; d_call: .; v_call: TRBV11-2; cdr3_aa: ASSLEPPNEQF
j_call: TRBJ2-1; d_call: TRBD2; v_call: TRBV7-2; cdr3_aa: ASSLGPGLAGEREQF
j_call: TRBJ2-5; d_call: .; v_call: TRBV29-1; cdr3_aa: SVHQGLVETQY
j_call: TRBJ2-4; d_call: TRBD2; v_call: TRBV30; cdr3_aa: AWRRLAGGSQY
j_call: TRBJ2-7; d_call: TRBD2; v_call: TRBV9; cdr3_aa: ASSPAPSGRALEQY
j_call: TRBJ2-5; d_call: .; v_call: TRBV15; cdr3_aa: ATSRDYTRAETQY
j_call: TRBJ2-3; d_call: .; v_call: TRBV28; cdr3_aa: ASSFRVTSTDTQY
j_call: TRBJ2-2; d_call: .; v_call: TRBV7-9; cdr3_aa: ASSLLF
j_call: TRBJ2-7; d_call: .; v_call: TRBV7-6; cdr3_aa: ASSFKAGDEQY
j_call: TRBJ2-7; d_call: .; v_call: TRBV15; cdr3_aa: ATSRAGTVTEQY
j_call: TRBJ2-1; d_call: TRBD2; v_call: TRBV15; cdr3_aa: ATSRALAGGGNEQF
j_call: TRBJ2-7; d_call: .; v_call: TRBV3-1; cdr3_aa: ASSQGDRQQY
j_call: TRBJ1-5; d_call: .; v_call: TRBV7-2; cdr3_aa: ASSPRGAGESNQPQH
j_call: TRBJ2-3; d_call: .; v_call: TRBV28; cdr3_aa: ASSSTGTSTDTQY
j_call: TRBJ1-5; d_call: .; v_call: TRBV29-1; cdr3_aa: SAIPIPGSPQH
j_call: TRBJ2-1; d_call: TRBD2; v_call: TRBV10-3; cdr3_aa: AISESLAGGPGGEQF
j_call: TRBJ1-5; d_call: .; v_call: TRBV19; cdr3_aa: ASSTKGGPSNQPQH
j_call: TRBJ2-3; d_call: TRBD1; v_call: TRBV12-3/TRBV12-4; cdr3_aa: ASNLQGSTDTQY
j_call: TRBJ2-7; d_call: TRBD1; v_call: TRBV9; cdr3_aa: ASSTGQGPSYEQY
j_call: TRBJ2-2; d_call: TRBD1; v_call: TRBV12-3/TRBV12-4; cdr3_aa: ASSPGGPVTGELF
j_call: TRBJ1-2; d_call: TRBD1; v_call: TRBV7-8; cdr3_aa: ASSQGALNYGYT
j_call: TRBJ2-1; d_call: TRBD2; v_call: TRBV2; cdr3_aa: ASGGLADTYNEQF
j_call: TRBJ2-6; d_call: .; v_call: TRBV18; cdr3_aa: ASSPTVVGANVLT
j_call: TRBJ2-1; d_call: .; v_call: TRBV15; cdr3_aa: ATSRETGPFYEQF
j_call: TRBJ1-1; d_call: .; v_call: TRBV7-9; cdr3_aa: ASSLVNTEAF
j_call: TRBJ2-4; d_call: TRBD2; v_call: TRBV6-2/TRBV6-3; cdr3_aa: ASRKRRISGSNIQY
j_call: TRBJ1-1; d_call: .; v_call: TRBV9; cdr3_aa: ASSGQQSKNTEAF
j_call: TRBJ1-2; d_call: TRBD1; v_call: TRBV5-1; cdr3_aa: ASSRTKTRGYELHGYT